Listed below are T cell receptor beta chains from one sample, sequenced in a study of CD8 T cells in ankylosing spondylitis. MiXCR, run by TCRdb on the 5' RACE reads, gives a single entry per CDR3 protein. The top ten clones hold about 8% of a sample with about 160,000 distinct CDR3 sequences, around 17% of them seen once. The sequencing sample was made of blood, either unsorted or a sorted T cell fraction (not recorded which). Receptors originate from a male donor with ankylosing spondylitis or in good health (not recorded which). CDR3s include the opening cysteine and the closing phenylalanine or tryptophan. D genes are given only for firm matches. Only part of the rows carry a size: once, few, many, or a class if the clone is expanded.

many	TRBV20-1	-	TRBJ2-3	CSAREGVGTDTQYF	TGCAGTGCTAGAGAGGGTGTGGGCACAGATACGCAGTATTTT
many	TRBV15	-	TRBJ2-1	CATSRDAGEQFF	TGTGCCACCAGCAGAGATGCGGGTGAGCAGTTCTTC
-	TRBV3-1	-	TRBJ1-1	CASSQEGPEAFF	TGTGCCAGCAGCCAAGAGGGTCCTGAAGCTTTCTTT
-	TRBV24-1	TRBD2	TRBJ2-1	CATSDRTSGSKNEQFF	TGTGCCACCAGTGACCGGACTAGCGGGAGTAAGAATGAGCAGTTCTTC
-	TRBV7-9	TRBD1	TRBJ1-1	CASSPGGAEAFF	TGTGCCAGCAGCCCAGGGGGCGCGGAAGCTTTCTTT
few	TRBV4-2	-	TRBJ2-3	CASSQDIGGPRIDTQYF	TGTGCCAGCAGCCAAGATATTGGGGGGCCTCGCATAGATACGCAGTATTTT
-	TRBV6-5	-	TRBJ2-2	CASSYAGQRGTGELFF	TGTGCCAGCAGTTACGCGGGACAGCGAGGGACCGGGGAGCTGTTTTTT
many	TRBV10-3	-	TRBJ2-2	CAIAKGGTNTGELFF	TGTGCCATCGCTAAAGGGGGAACGAACACCGGGGAGCTGTTTTTT
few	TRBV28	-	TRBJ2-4	CASSLTEGDIQYF	TGTGCCAGCAGTTTAACCGAAGGAGACATTCAGTACTTC
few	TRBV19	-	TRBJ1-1	CASFRSLGEAFF	TGTGCCAGTTTCCGGAGTTTGGGTGAAGCTTTCTTT
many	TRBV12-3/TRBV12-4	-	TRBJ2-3	CASRETVDTQYF	TGTGCCAGCAGGGAGACAGTGGATACGCAGTATTTT
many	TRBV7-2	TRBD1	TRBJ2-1	CASSLITGENEQFF	TGTGCCAGCAGCTTAATTACAGGGGAAAATGAGCAGTTCTTC
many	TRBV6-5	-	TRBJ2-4	CASVASNIQYF	TGTGCCAGCGTGGCGTCTAACATTCAGTACTTC
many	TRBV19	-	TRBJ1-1	CASSITGTTEAFF	TGTGCCAGTAGTATTACAGGGACAACTGAAGCTTTCTTT
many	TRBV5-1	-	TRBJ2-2	CASSRQGGLFF	TGCGCCAGCAGCAGACAGGGAGGGCTGTTTTTT
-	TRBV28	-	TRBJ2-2	CASSEGFGGELFF	TGTGCCAGCAGTGAAGGGTTTGGCGGGGAGCTGTTTTTT
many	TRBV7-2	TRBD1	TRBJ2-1	CASSFLPGQGGNEQFF	TGTGCCAGCAGCTTTCTGCCGGGACAGGGAGGCAATGAGCAGTTCTTC
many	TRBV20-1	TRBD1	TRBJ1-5	CSAVQGARNQPQHF	TGCAGTGCTGTACAGGGGGCGCGAAATCAGCCCCAGCATTTT
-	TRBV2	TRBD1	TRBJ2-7	CANDRAAVGSHF	TGTGCCAACGACAGGGCCGCAGTTGGGTCGCACTTC
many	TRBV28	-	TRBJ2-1	CASSLSSAGSGNEQFF	TGTGCCAGCAGTTTATCATCGGCGGGGAGCGGCAATGAGCAGTTCTTC
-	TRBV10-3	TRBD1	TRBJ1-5	CASGTADYSNQPQHF	TGTGCATCAGGGACAGCGGATTATAGCAATCAGCCCCAGCATTTT
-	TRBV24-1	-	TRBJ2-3	CATSDPTGVGADTQYF	TGTGCCACCAGTGATCCTACTGGGGTTGGTGCAGATACGCAATATTTT
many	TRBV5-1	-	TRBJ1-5	CASSLSGYSNQPQHF	TGCGCCAGCAGCTTGTCGGGTTATAGCAATCAGCCCCAGCATTTT
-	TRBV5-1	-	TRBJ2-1	CASSLVGDEQFF	TGCGCCAGCAGCTTGGTAGGAGATGAGCAGTTCTTC
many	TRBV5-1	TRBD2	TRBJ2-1	CASSSDLSGERAYNEQFF	TGCGCCAGCAGCTCGGATCTTAGCGGGGAGAGAGCCTACAATGAGCAGTTCTTC
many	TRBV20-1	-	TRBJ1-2	CSAGGPLGYGYTF	TGCAGTGCCGGGGGTCCTTTAGGCTATGGCTACACCTTC
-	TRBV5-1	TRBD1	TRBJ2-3	CASSLETGISDTQYF	TGCGCCAGCAGCTTGGAGACAGGGATTTCAGATACGCAGTATTTT
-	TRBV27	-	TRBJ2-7	CASSSGGPSREQYF	TGTGCCAGCAGTTCCGGAGGGCCATCGAGGGAGCAGTACTTC
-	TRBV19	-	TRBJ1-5	CASSQILGGQPQHF	TGTGCCAGTTCCCAGATTCTGGGCGGTCAGCCCCAGCATTTT
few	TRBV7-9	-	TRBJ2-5	CASSLSPQDFWETQYF	TGTGCCAGCAGCCTCTCCCCCCAGGATTTCTGGGAGACCCAGTACTTC
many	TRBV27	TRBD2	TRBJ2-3	CASRPLAGLAVTDTQYF	TGTGCCAGCAGACCTCTGGCGGGACTAGCGGTTACAGATACGCAGTATTTT
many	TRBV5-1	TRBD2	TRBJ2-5	CASSWSGLAGAEETQYF	TGCGCCAGCAGCTGGTCGGGACTAGCGGGAGCAGAAGAGACCCAGTACTTC
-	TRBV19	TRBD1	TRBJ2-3	CASSSRQGKDTQYF	TGTGCCAGTAGCAGCCGACAGGGGAAGGATACGCAGTATTTT
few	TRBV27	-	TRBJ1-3	CASRDLGPVNTIYF	TGTGCCAGCAGAGATCTGGGGCCCGTAAACACCATATATTTT
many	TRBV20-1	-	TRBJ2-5	CSARDANSDQETQYF	TGCAGTGCTAGAGATGCCAATAGCGATCAAGAGACCCAGTACTTC
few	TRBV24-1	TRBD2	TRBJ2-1	CATSDPPFSSGRAQRYNEQFF	TGTGCCACCAGTGATCCGCCGTTTTCCAGCGGGAGGGCCCAGCGTTACAATGAGCAGTTCTTC
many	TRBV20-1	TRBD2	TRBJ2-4	CSARLAGAKNIQYF	TGCAGTGCTCGACTAGCCGGAGCCAAAAACATTCAGTACTTC
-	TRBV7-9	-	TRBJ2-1	CASSLDRGGTEQFF	TGTGCCAGCAGCTTAGATCGGGGCGGGACTGAGCAGTTCTTC
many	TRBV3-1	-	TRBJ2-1	CASNPTGAVNEQFF	TGTGCCAGCAACCCCACGGGAGCCGTCAATGAGCAGTTCTTC
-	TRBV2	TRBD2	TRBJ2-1	CASNAGGIHNEQFF	TGTGCCAGCAACGCGGGAGGGATACACAATGAGCAGTTCTTC
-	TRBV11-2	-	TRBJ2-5	CASAREGTQYF	TGTGCCAGCGCCCGAGAGGGGACCCAGTACTTC
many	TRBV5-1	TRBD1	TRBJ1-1	CASSEMTGANTEAFF	TGCGCCAGCAGCGAAATGACAGGGGCGAACACTGAAGCTTTCTTT
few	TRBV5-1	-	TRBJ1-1	CASSLVVGRVAEVFF	TGCGCCAGCAGCTTGGTAGTGGGAAGGGTGGCTGAAGTTTTCTTT
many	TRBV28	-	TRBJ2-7	CASSTLDNSYEQYF	TGTGCCAGCAGTACCCTTGACAACTCCTACGAGCAGTACTTC
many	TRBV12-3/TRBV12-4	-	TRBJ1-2	CASSLASGAGGYTF	TGTGCCAGCAGTTTAGCGTCAGGGGCTGGTGGCTACACCTTC
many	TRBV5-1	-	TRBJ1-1	CASSPGRRRENTEAFF	TGCGCCAGCAGTCCGGGACGGCGAAGGGAGAACACTGAAGCTTTCTTT